The 20 T cell receptor beta chains reported below all come from one sample, sequenced in a study of PD-1 blockade in classical Hodgkin lymphoma. As to time point: newly diagnosed, previously untreated cHL patient sample. This table comes from immunoSEQ multiplex PCR, and its TCRdb copy is limited to in-frame clones, with some not included. The sample includes 17,000 or so clones, approximately 84% of them seen just once. Sequences were obtained from peripheral blood mononuclear cells (PBMCs). The source is a human donor with classical Hodgkin lymphoma.

The chain joins TRBV7-2 to TRBJ1-1, with TRBD1 as a possible D gene (6 bases). CDR3 length: 14 residues. Germline CDR1 and CDR2: SGHTA and FQGNSA. With 7 bases removed from V and 0 bases from J, the gap between germline ends came to 12 bases. The CDR3 DNA is TGTGCCAGCATCCCCGGACAGTTGAACACTGAAGCTTTCTTT. It specifies CASIPGQLNTEAFF.

V gene TRBV25-1 combines with J gene TRBJ2-6; possible D gene TRBD2, 5 bases. The CDR3 consists of 18 residues. From germline, CDR1 is MGHDK and CDR2 SYGVNS. Trimming stripped 3 bases from V and 0 bases from J, with 15 bases between. DNA for the CDR3: TGTGCCAGCAGTGACCCGGGATCATTCAGCTCTGGGGCCAACGTCCTGACTTTC. Its translation: CASSDPGSFSSGANVLTF.

The chain has TRBV28 and TRBJ1-2, with 10 bases fitting TRBD1. Germline trimming cut 6 bases from V and 5 bases from J; bases unmatched to any gene: 9. CDR3 length: 15 residues. Looked up from germline, CDR1 is MDHEN and CDR2 is SYDVKM. The CDR3 region is CASSAQDRGSYGYTF. The CDR3, as DNA: TGTGCCAGCAGCGCCCAGGACAGGGGGAGTTATGGCTACACCTTC.

The rearrangement uses TRBV6-1 and TRBJ2-1; 9 bases fit TRBD2. In germline, CDR1 is MNHNS, CDR2 SASEGT. This CDR3 is built from 16 residues. J was trimmed by 7 bases and V by 4 bases; bases with no gene match: 11. The DNA for the CDR3 is TGTGCCAGCAGTGGGTTCGCGGGAGGGCCCTTGAATGAGCAGTTCTTC. This gives the protein CASSGFAGGPLNEQFF.

The rearrangement links TRBV5-1 to TRBJ2-1; TRBD2 might be the D (6 bases). Germline V gene sequence: CDR1 SGHRS, CDR2 YFSETQ. V lost 7 bases to trimming and J lost 8 bases, with 19 bases between them. The CDR3 contains 14 residues. The DNA for the CDR3 is TGCGCCAGCTGGAGGGACCAGCGGCGCGATGAGCAGTTCTTC. Its translation: CASWRDQRRDEQFF.

The chain joins TRBV2 to TRBJ1-2; TRBD1 might be the D (5 bases). Trimming stripped 6 bases from V and 4 bases from J, with 21 bases between. Germline V CDR1 and CDR2: SNHLY, FYNNEI. The CDR3 runs 16 residues. The CDR3 DNA reads TGTGCCAGCAGCCTCGGGATATTTTCCGGGGGCTATGGCTACACCTTC. It codes for CASSLGIFSGGYGYTF.

The chain couples TRBV5-1 to TRBJ1-2, with TRBD1 matching 8 bases. CDR3 length: 15 amino acids. CDR1 and CDR2 (germline): SGHRS, YFSETQ. Trimming at V came to 4 bases and at J to 1 base, leaving 6 bases not matched to a gene. The CDR3 DNA follows: TGCGCCAGCAGCCCCTGGACAGGGAGTAACTATGGCTACACCTTC. Translated, it gives CASSPWTGSNYGYTF.

V usage is TRBV5-4 and J usage is TRBJ2-1, with 10 bases that match TRBD2. Looked up from germline, CDR1 is SGHNT and CDR2 is YYREEE (reference sequence). The CDR3 covers 17 residues. V lost 4 bases, J lost 0 bases, and 7 bases stayed unmatched. CDR3 sequence (DNA): TGTGCCAGCAGCGGATTTTTAGCGGGGGGCTCCTACAATGAGCAGTTCTTC. It specifies CASSGFLAGGSYNEQFF.

The rearrangement uses TRBV28 and TRBJ2-3, with D perhaps given as TRBD1 or TRBD2 (6 bases each). The CDR3 is 15 amino acids. V was shortened by 7 bases and J by 1 base, with 15 bases between the two germline ends. Germline CDR1 and CDR2: MDHEN and SYDVKM. The CDR3 DNA sequence: TGTGCCAGCACCCCCCGGGGGCAGGGCACAGATACGCAGTATTTT. It specifies CASTPRGQGTDTQYF.

The gene calls are TRBV5-4 and TRBJ2-1; D is possibly TRBD1 (6 bases). Trimming took off 3 bases at V and 0 bases at J, with 19 bases between the two ends. The germline gives CDR1 SGHNT, CDR2 YYREEE (reference sequence). This CDR3 comprises 18 residues. The CDR3 is CASSSDINRVSSYNEQFF. In DNA, the CDR3 is TGTGCCAGCAGCTCAGACATAAACAGGGTGAGCTCCTACAATGAGCAGTTCTTC. Full variable domain (rest looked up from reference TRBV5-4 and TRBJ2-1): ETGVTQSPTHLIKTRGQQVTLRCSSQSGHNTVSWYQQALGQGPQFIFQYYREEENGRGNFPPRFSGLQFPNYSSELNVNALELDDSALYLCASSSDINRVSSYNEQFFGPGTRLTVL.

The chain couples TRBV6-6 to TRBJ1-1, with D tentatively TRBD1 (5 bases). The V end lost 6 bases, the J end lost 7 bases, and 21 bases lay between the germline ends. Germline V CDR1 and CDR2: MNHNY, SVGAGI (reference sequence). The CDR3 spans 15 residues. The DNA of the CDR3 is TGTGCCAGCAGCCCCGCCCCGCGGGGGATGGTTGAAGCTTTCTTT. It specifies CASSPAPRGMVEAFF.

The chain joins TRBV28 to TRBJ2-2; D remains unclear. With 6 bases removed from V and 6 bases from J, the gap between germline ends came to 20 bases. This CDR3 has 16 amino acids. From germline, CDR1 is MDHEN and CDR2 SYDVKM. In nucleotides, the CDR3 is TGTGCCAGCAGCCCCACTGGGGATGGTATTCCCGGGGAGCTGTTTTTT. It translates to CASSPTGDGIPGELFF.

The J gene is TRBJ2-1, the V gene TRBV10-1; D is unclear. Per the germline V gene, CDR1 is WNHNN and CDR2 is SYGVQD (reference sequence). This CDR3 has 13 amino acids. Trimming shortened V by 7 bases and J by 10 bases, and 17 bases separated the two germline ends. In DNA form, the CDR3 reads TGCGCCAGCACCATTTCACCGGGCGGCGAGCAGTTCTTC. This codes for CASTISPGGEQFF.

This clone was observed once. The CDR3 region is CASSVTDLAKNIQYF. In DNA, the CDR3 is TGTGCCAGCAGTGTGACAGATCTAGCCAAAAACATTCAGTACTTC. The J gene is TRBJ2-4, the V gene TRBV25-1; D perhaps matches TRBD1 (5 bases). V was shortened by 4 bases and J by 0 bases, with 10 bases between the two germline ends. CDR1 is MGHDK, CDR2 SYGVNS, per germline. This CDR3 region has 15 residues.

The gene calls are TRBV14 and TRBJ2-6; D not resolved. The CDR3 has 13 amino acids. Per germline, CDR1 SGHDN and CDR2 FVKESK. Trimming left V 4 bases short and J 2 bases short, with 3 bases between. The CDR3 spells CASSLAGANVLTF. CDR3 DNA: TGTGCCAGCAGCCTGGCTGGGGCCAACGTCCTGACTTTC.

The V gene is TRBV27, the J gene TRBJ1-1; D uncertain. Trimming pared 3 bases from V and 5 bases from J, leaving 10 bases between. This CDR3 has 13 residues. Germline V gene data show CDR1 as MNHEY and CDR2 as SMNVEV (reference sequence). The CDR3 DNA is TGTGCCAGCAGTTTTATAGTGGAGACTGAAGCTTTCTTT. Protein: CASSFIVETEAFF.

CDR3 in amino acids: CASTQGLAGDQETQYF. The CDR3 region has the DNA TGTGCCAGCACCCAAGGGTTAGCGGGGGATCAAGAGACCCAGTACTTC. This chain uses TRBV2 with TRBJ2-5; 9 bases fit TRBD2. With V trimmed by 7 bases and J by 2 bases, 11 bases remained unmatched. Germline-derived CDR1 and CDR2 are SNHLY and FYNNEI. The CDR3 has 16 amino acids.

Here the CDR3 DNA reads TGTGCCAGCTCACCACCATCTGAACGCACAGATACGCAGTATTTT. This sequence encodes CASSPPSERTDTQYF. V usage is TRBV18 and J usage is TRBJ2-3, with D unclear. V gave up 0 bases and J gave up 1 base, with 8 bases separating them. The CDR3 extends over 15 amino acids. The germline V gene encodes CDR1 KGHSH and CDR2 LQKENI.

J is TRBJ1-1 and V is TRBV5-6; the D is unclear. Deletions cut 2 bases from V and 7 bases from J, with 9 bases between. CDR3 size: 12 residues. Germline CDR1 reads SGHDT; CDR2 reads YYEEEE. The CDR3 sequence is CASSFWQNEAFF. The CDR3 nucleotides are TGTGCCAGCAGCTTCTGGCAGAATGAAGCTTTCTTT.

The rearrangement links TRBV5-6 to TRBJ2-5; the D gene could be TRBD1 or TRBD2 (5 bases each). V lost 4 bases and J lost 2, with 9 bases in between. Germline-derived CDR1 and CDR2 are SGHDT and YYEEEE. The CDR3 runs to 13 residues. CDR3 residues: CASSPGQQETQYF. The CDR3 DNA sequence: TGTGCCAGCAGCCCGGGGCAGCAAGAGACCCAGTACTTC.